These 10 T cell receptor beta chains came from one sample sequenced in a study of graft-versus-host responses after intestinal transplantation. TCRdb's copy holds only in-frame clones and misses some; the assay was immunoSEQ multiplex PCR. The profile shows some 150,000 clones, roughly 91% of them singletons. No antigen has been assigned to these receptors. Sequencing was performed on unstimulated CD4+ T cells sorted from spleen or lymph node cells, taken before intestinal transplant. All receptors come from a human donor who received an intestinal transplant.

The chain uses TRBV6-6 and TRBJ2-1; the D is unclear. V lost 6 bases and J lost 5, with 11 bases in between. This CDR3 spans 13 amino acids. Germline V gene sequence: CDR1 MNHNY, CDR2 SVGAGI (reference sequence). The CDR3 is CASSLGPDNEQFF. As DNA, the CDR3 is TGTGCCAGCAGCCTGGGTCCCGACAATGAGCAGTTCTTC.

The rearrangement joins TRBV28 to TRBJ1-5, with TRBD1 matching over 9 bases. Germline V gene data show CDR1 as MDHEN and CDR2 as SYDVKM. The CDR3 totals 16 residues. Trimming took 5 bases from V and 2 from J; bases not matched to a gene: 7. CDR3 DNA: TGTGCCAGCAGTCCGAGGACAGGGGCTGGCAATCAGCCCCAGCATTTT. This codes for CASSPRTGAGNQPQHF.

The genes are TRBV5-1 and TRBJ2-1, with 7 bases matching TRBD2. Germline-derived CDR1 and CDR2 are SGHRS and YFSETQ. The V and J ends lost 2 bases and 4 bases, in that order; junction bases with no gene match: 6. This CDR3 region has 15 residues. The CDR3 nucleotides are TGCGCCAGCAGCTTACTAGCGCCCGGTTACAATGAGCAGTTCTTC. Amino acids: CASSLLAPGYNEQFF.

The V and J genes are TRBV4-1 and TRBJ2-3; 9 bases fit TRBD1. Trimming took 7 bases from V and 0 from J; bases not matched to a gene: 14. This CDR3 is 18 amino acids long. The V gene's germline CDR1 is MGHRA and CDR2 YSYEKL. CDR3 sequence reads: CASTRTGVPSTSTDTQYF. The CDR3 DNA is TGCGCCAGCACCCGGACAGGGGTCCCCTCTACTAGCACAGATACGCAGTATTTT.

V is TRBV18 and J is TRBJ2-2, with 7 positions matching TRBD2. In germline, CDR1 is KGHSH, CDR2 LQKENI. J was trimmed by 1 base and V by 3 bases; bases with no gene match: 14. This CDR3 spans 19 amino acids. The DNA of the CDR3 is TGTGCCAGCTCACCCAGACAATTGGCGGGAGTGGTGAACACCGGGGAGCTGTTTTTT. It specifies CASSPRQLAGVVNTGELFF.

This chain connects TRBV11-3 to TRBJ1-4; D not certain. Per germline, CDR1 SGHNT and CDR2 YENEEA. The V gene lost 5 bases and the J gene lost 2 bases, with 9 bases spanning the gap. The CDR3 sequence is 14 residues long. The CDR3: CASSVKGTNEKLFF. The CDR3 bases are TGTGCCAGCAGCGTGAAGGGCACTAATGAAAAACTGTTTTTT.

The chain joins TRBV15 to TRBJ2-7; 11 nucleotides line up with TRBD2. Looked up from germline, CDR1 is LNHNV and CDR2 is YYDKDF (reference sequence). This CDR3 is built from 16 residues. V gave up 3 bases and J gave up 3 bases; unmatched junction bases: 7. The CDR3: CATSRVAGGPVYEQYF. In nucleotides, the CDR3 is TGTGCCACCAGCAGGGTAGCGGGAGGGCCGGTCTACGAGCAGTACTTC. Complete variable domain (other parts from reference TRBV15 and TRBJ2-7): DAMVIQNPRYQVTQFGKPVTLSCSQTLNHNVMYWYQQKSSQAPKLLFHYYDKDFNNEADTPDNFQSRRPNTSFCFLDIRSPGLGDTAMYLCATSRVAGGPVYEQYFGPGTRLTVT.

A single count supports this clone. The rearrangement uses TRBV15 and TRBJ2-5; 9 nucleotides line up with TRBD1. Judging by the DNA end, TRBJ2-7 fits better; the J call may be wrong. This CDR3 spans 14 amino acids. Germline CDR1 and CDR2: LNHNV and YYDKDF (reference sequence). The CDR3 DNA sequence: TGTGCCACCAGTCGGGACAGGGCTGGCTACGAGCAGTACTTC. Protein product: CATSRDRAGYEQYF.

The chain employs TRBV9 and TRBJ2-3, with 13 bases aligning to TRBD2. Trimming at V came to 4 bases and at J to 4 bases, leaving 9 bases not matched to a gene. The CDR3 totals 17 residues. Germline CDR1 reads SGDLS; CDR2 reads YYNGEE. The CDR3 sequence: CASSYGTSGMGADTQYF. DNA for the CDR3: TGTGCCAGCAGCTACGGGACTAGCGGGATGGGCGCAGATACGCAGTATTTT.

This clone is a singleton in its sample. This chain uses TRBV14 with TRBJ1-2; tentatively, D is TRBD1 (6 bases). This CDR3 contains 16 residues. V was trimmed by 1 base and J by 7 bases, leaving 19 bases between them. Per the germline V gene, CDR1 is SGHDN and CDR2 is FVKESK. The CDR3: CASSQVARGGLGGYTF. The CDR3 DNA sequence: TGTGCCAGCAGCCAAGTCGCCAGGGGAGGGCTCGGTGGCTACACCTTC.